A single sample gave rise to the 3 T cell receptor beta chains below, sequenced in a study of beta chain features in type 1 diabetes. Study-level results: Patients with Type 1 diabetes showed moderately but significantly shorter TCRB CDR3s in all four CD4+ subsets.

Antigen specificity for these receptors is unknown. Expressed TCRB transcripts were sequenced, since all the RNA that had been isolated was reverse transcribed. Some clones are missing from TCRdb's copy, which holds only in-frame ones; the method was immunoSEQ multiplex PCR. The sample includes about 700,000 clones, around an eighth of them seen just once. The sample taken for sequencing was naive CD4+ T cells from blood. These receptors came from a man between 18 and 29 years old with type 1 diabetes.

This clone was seen a few times. The gene calls are TRBV28 and TRBJ2-7; no reliable D call. V was trimmed by 2 bases and J by 7 bases, leaving 12 bases between them. CDR3 size: 13 residues. Germline V gene data show CDR1 as MDHEN and CDR2 as SYDVKM. DNA of the CDR3: TGTGCCAGCAGTTTAGTCCGAACCTCGGAGCAGTACTTC. Its translation: CASSLVRTSEQYF.

The CDR3 coding sequence is TGTGCCAGCAGTTACCGGGGTGACGGGGAGCTGTTTTTT. Encoded protein: CASSYRGDGELFF. The chain couples TRBV6-5 to TRBJ2-2; perhaps TRBD2 as D (5 bases). The ends were cut back, 2 bases at V and 7 bases at J, with 8 bases in the middle. CDR3 length: 13 amino acids. In germline, CDR1 is MNHEY, CDR2 SVGAGI.

The chain combines TRBV20-1 with TRBJ1-1, with D uncertain. Deletions cut 6 bases from V and 3 bases from J, with 8 bases between. Germline V gives CDR1 DFQATT, CDR2 SNEGSKA (reference sequence). The CDR3 consists of 11 residues. CDR3 in DNA: TGCAGTGCAGCTAGGGACACTGAAGCTTTCTTT. It encodes CSAARDTEAFF.